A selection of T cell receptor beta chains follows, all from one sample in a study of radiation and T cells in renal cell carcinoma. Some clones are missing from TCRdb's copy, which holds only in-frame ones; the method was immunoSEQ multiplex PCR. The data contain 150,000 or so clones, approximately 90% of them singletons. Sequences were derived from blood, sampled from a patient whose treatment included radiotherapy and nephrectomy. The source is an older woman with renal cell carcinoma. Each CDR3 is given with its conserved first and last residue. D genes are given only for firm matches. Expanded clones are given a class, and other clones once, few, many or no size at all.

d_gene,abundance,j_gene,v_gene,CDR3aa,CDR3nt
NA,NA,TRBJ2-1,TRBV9,CASSVLGVSYNEQFF,TGTGCCAGCAGCGTACTCGGGGTCTCCTACAATGAGCAGTTCTTC
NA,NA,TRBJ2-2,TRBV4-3,CASSQGAARQNTGELFF,TGCGCCAGCAGCCAAGGTGCGGCCCGACAGAACACCGGGGAGCTGTTTTTT
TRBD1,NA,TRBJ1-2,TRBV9,CASSVGTDYGYTF,TGTGCCAGCAGCGTCGGGACAGACTATGGCTACACCTTC
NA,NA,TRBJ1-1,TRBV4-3,CASSQGALLNTEAFF,TGCGCCAGCAGCCAAGGGGCGCTCCTGAACACTGAAGCTTTCTTT
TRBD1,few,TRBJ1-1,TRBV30,CAWSPSTGVEAFF,TGTGCCTGGAGTCCCTCCACAGGGGTTGAAGCTTTCTTT
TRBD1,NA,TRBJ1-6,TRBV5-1,CASSPADRGEVNSPLHF,TGCGCCAGCAGCCCGGCCGACAGGGGGGAGGTTAATTCACCCCTCCACTTT
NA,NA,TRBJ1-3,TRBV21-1,CASSIGHPSSGNTIYF,TGTGCCAGCAGCATAGGACATCCGAGCTCTGGAAACACCATATATTTT
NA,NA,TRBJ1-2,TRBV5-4,CASSLQGSDGYTF,TGTGCCAGCAGCTTACAGGGAAGTGATGGCTACACCTTC
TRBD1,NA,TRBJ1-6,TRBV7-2,CASSLGWTGNSPLHF,TGTGCCAGCAGCTTAGGATGGACAGGCAATTCACCCCTCCACTTT
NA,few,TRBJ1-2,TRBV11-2,CASSSGGSNYGYTF,TGTGCCAGCAGCTCGGGGGGGAGTAACTATGGCTACACCTTC
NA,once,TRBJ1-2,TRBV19,CASSSSQNNYGYTF,TGTGCCAGTAGTAGCAGCCAAAATAACTATGGCTACACCTTC
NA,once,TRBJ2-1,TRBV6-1,CASSRQLQYNEQFF,TGTGCCAGCAGTCGGCAGCTCCAGTACAATGAGCAGTTCTTC
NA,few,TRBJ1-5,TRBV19,CASSIRSGGQPQHF,TGTGCCAGTAGTATCCGGTCGGGGGGTCAGCCCCAGCATTTT
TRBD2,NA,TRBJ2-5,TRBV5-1,CASSLALAGGSQETQYF,TGCGCCAGCAGCTTGGCCCTCGCGGGGGGCAGCCAAGAGACCCAGTACTTC
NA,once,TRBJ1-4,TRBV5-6,CASSPDATNEKLFF,TGTGCCAGCAGCCCTGATGCAACTAATGAAAAACTGTTTTTT
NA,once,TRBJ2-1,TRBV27,CASSSGLGSYNEQFF,TGTGCCAGCAGTTCCGGACTGGGCTCCTACAATGAGCAGTTCTTC
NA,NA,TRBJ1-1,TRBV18,CASSPGRMNTEAFF,TGTGCCAGCTCACCAGGGCGGATGAACACTGAAGCTTTCTTT
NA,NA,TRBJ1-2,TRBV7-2,CASSAWGGRLDYGYTF,TGTGCCAGCAGCGCCTGGGGGGGGAGATTGGACTATGGCTACACCTTC
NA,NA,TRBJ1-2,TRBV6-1,CASSEGGNYGYTF,TGTGCCAGCAGTGAAGGAGGGAACTATGGCTACACCTTC
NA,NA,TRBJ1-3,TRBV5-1,CASSLGQAYSGNTIYF,TGCGCCAGCAGCTTGGGACAGGCCTACTCTGGAAACACCATATATTTT
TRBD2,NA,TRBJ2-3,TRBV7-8,CASSLAGTSGTDTQYF,TGTGCCAGCAGCTTAGCCGGGACTAGCGGGACAGATACGCAGTATTTT
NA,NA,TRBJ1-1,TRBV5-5,CASSDRDSYTEAFF,TGTGCCAGCAGCGACCGGGACTCCTACACTGAAGCTTTCTTT
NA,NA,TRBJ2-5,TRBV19,CASSQRTNIQETQYF,TGTGCCAGTAGTCAGAGGACTAACATTCAAGAGACCCAGTACTTC
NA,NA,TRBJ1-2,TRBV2,CASSTAATKGGYTF,TGTGCCAGCAGTACGGCAGCAACTAAGGGGGGCTACACCTTC